This T cell receptor (beta chain) was identified during a study of regulatory T cells in long-lasting Graves disease. CDR3 regions were amplified by Arm-PCR using iRepertoire HTBI primers to build TCR beta libraries. A single record per CDR3 protein comes from TCRdb applying MiXCR to the multiplex PCR reads. Altogether about 470,000 distinct CDR3 sequences are present, 15% being singletons, with the ten largest covering over 15%. As for time point: newly diagnosed GD, antithyroid drugs for less than 3 months. From PBMCs, RNA was extracted and then used to make the TCR library. This clonotype was observed a few times. A junction boundary mismatches the germline segment, possibly from a read error. The data were also submitted as part of a second study, on T cells in Graves' hyperthyroidism and ophthalmopathy.

Sequences were derived from peripheral blood mononuclear cells (PBMCs), sampled at new diagnosis, from a patient treated with antithyroid drugs. The TCR was taken from a woman aged 30 to 39 with Graves disease.

The CDR3 DNA reads TGTGCCAACAGTGAAGGCAACAGGGGGCCACACACTGAAGCTTTCTTT. Its protein product is CANSEGNRGPHTEAFF. The J gene is TRBJ1-1, the V gene TRBV2, with 9 nucleotides matching TRBD1. CDR1 is SNHLY and CDR2 is FYNNEI in the germline V gene. The CDR3 is 16 residues long.